Listed here are 29 T cell receptor beta chains from one sample, sequenced in a study of neurological immune-mediated disorders (dated by TCRdb to between 2018 and 2020). The method was 5' RACE. Instrument used: Illumina HiSeq 2500. TCRdb handled the public reads itself, with Q25 trimming in fastp and clone calling in MiXCR, and kept productive beta chains. Each entry merges the rows of one CDR3 protein and shows their most common DNA and genes. This sample lists about 80,000 distinct CDR3 sequences; roughly 9.5% were detected once. The ten largest clonotypes hold 1.5% to 2% of the sample. The sequenced sample consisted of PBMCs. Receptors were obtained from a man aged 50-60 years in good health.

The sample holds many counts of this clonotype. The chain links TRBV28 to TRBJ1-2, with a possible D match to TRBD1 (6 bases). Germline assignment: CDR1 MDHEN and CDR2 SYDVKM. The V end was cut by 5 bases, the J end by 3 bases, with 19 bases between. The CDR3 runs to 16 residues. In DNA form, the CDR3 reads TGTGCCAGCAGTCTAGTTATACAGGGACGGGACTATGGCTACACCTTC. The encoded protein is CASSLVIQGRDYGYTF.

This clonotype was found many times. V is TRBV6-1 and J is TRBJ2-2; 11 bases match TRBD2. From germline, CDR1 is MNHNS and CDR2 SASEGT. With V trimmed by 3 bases and J by 4 bases, 4 bases remained unmatched. The CDR3 covers 16 residues. The CDR3 DNA reads as TGTGCCAGCAGTGAGCTAGCGGGAGGCGGCACCGGGGAGCTGTTTTTT. Protein sequence: CASSELAGGGTGELFF.

This clonotype came up many times. This chain uses TRBV7-2 with TRBJ2-7; 8 bases match TRBD1. CDR3 size: 15 residues. Unmatched junction bases numbered 8, after V lost 2 bases and J lost 5 bases. CDR1 and CDR2 from the germline V gene are SGHTA and FQGNSA. CDR3 DNA sequence: TGTGCCAGCAGCTTAACACGGACAGGGTACAACGAGCAGTACTTC. Protein product: CASSLTRTGYNEQYF.

Ten or more counts support this clonotype. The rearrangement links TRBV12-3 or TRBV12-4 to TRBJ2-1, with D maybe TRBD1 (6 bases). This CDR3 is built from 14 residues. With 6 bases removed from V and 4 bases from J, the gap between germline ends came to 13 bases. CDR3 DNA: TGTGCCAGCAGGCCTGGGGACACATACAATGAGCAGTTCTTC. It codes for CASRPGDTYNEQFF.

Only a few counts were recorded for this clonotype. The chain employs TRBV5-6 and TRBJ2-1; D remains unclear. Trimming took off 5 bases at V and 6 bases at J, with 21 bases between the two ends. Germline V gene sequence: CDR1 SGHDT, CDR2 YYEEEE. CDR3 length equals 16 residues. The CDR3 DNA follows: TGTGCCAGCAGACCTTCTAGGACGGGCGTGGTCAATGAGCAGTTCTTC. It encodes CASRPSRTGVVNEQFF.

This clonotype was recorded at least ten times. This chain connects TRBV7-2 to TRBJ2-1, with 11 positions matching TRBD2. V was pared by 5 bases and J by 2 bases, with 2 bases of the junction left unmatched. The germline V gene has CDR1 SGHTA and CDR2 FQGNSA. CDR3 length: 15 residues. CDR3 loop: CASSVSGGAYNEQFF. The CDR3 coding sequence is TGTGCCAGCAGCGTTAGCGGGGGGGCCTACAATGAGCAGTTCTTC.

This clonotype was seen only a few times. The J gene is TRBJ1-5, the V gene TRBV19; D remains unclear. The CDR3 has 12 amino acids. V lost 4 bases to trimming and J lost 5 bases, with 6 bases between them. Looked up from germline, CDR1 is LNHDA and CDR2 is SQIVND (reference sequence). DNA of the CDR3: TGTGCCAGTAGTACCGGAGATCAGCCCCAGCATTTT. Amino acid sequence: CASSTGDQPQHF.

There are many counts of this clonotype. The chain uses TRBV6-4 and TRBJ2-3; 7 nucleotides agree with TRBD2. Germline V gene data show CDR1 as MRHNA and CDR2 as SNTAGT. This CDR3 has 15 residues. Trimming took 2 bases from V and 6 from J; bases not matched to a gene: 8. The CDR3 DNA is TGTGCCAGCAGTGACCGGGCGGGGGTCGATGATACGCAGTATTTT. Amino acid sequence: CASSDRAGVDDTQYF.

This clonotype was seen ten or more times. This chain connects TRBV19 to TRBJ2-1; 8 bases agree with TRBD1. V lost 5 bases, J lost 2 bases, and 11 bases stayed unmatched. Germline V gene lookup returns CDR1 LNHDA and CDR2 SQIVND (reference sequence). The CDR3 consists of 17 residues. This CDR3 reads CASSLRTGRSTYNEQFF. The CDR3 nucleotides read TGTGCCAGTAGTCTCAGGACAGGGAGGTCCACCTACAATGAGCAGTTCTTC.

This clonotype was seen at least ten times. The chain links TRBV7-9 to TRBJ1-2; a possible D gene is TRBD1 (6 bases). With 5 bases removed from V and 7 bases from J, the gap between germline ends came to 11 bases. The CDR3 consists of 12 residues. Germline lookup yields CDR1 SEHNR and CDR2 FQNEAQ (reference sequence). The CDR3, as DNA: TGTGCCAGCAGCGCAGGGGTGGCTGGCTACACCTTC. This translates into CASSAGVAGYTF.

The sample holds many counts of this clonotype. This chain joins TRBV5-1 and TRBJ1-6; TRBD1 agrees at 12 bases. CDR1 is SGHRS and CDR2 is YFSETQ in the germline V gene. V was clipped by 4 bases and J by 10 bases; unmatched bases: 12. CDR3 size: 17 residues. The CDR3, as DNA: TGCGCCAGCAGCCCCGGGACAGGGGGCTTAAGAGCCTCACCCCTCCACTTT. Its translation: CASSPGTGGLRASPLHF. Looking up the rest from reference TRBV5-1 and TRBJ1-6 gives the full variable domain: KAGVTQTPRYLIKTRGQQVTLSCSPISGHRSVSWYQQTPGQGLQFLFEYFSETQRNKGNFPGRFSGRQFSNSRSEMNVSTLELGDSALYLCASSPGTGGLRASPLHFGNGTRLTVT.

This clonotype was counted many times. V and J are TRBV5-1 and TRBJ2-1; TRBD1 matches 9 bases. The J segment lost 3 bases and the V segment lost 2 bases, leaving 6 bases of the junction unmatched. CDR3 size: 16 residues. From germline, CDR1 is SGHRS and CDR2 YFSETQ. The CDR3 region is CASSFPGQGIYNEQFF. For the CDR3, the DNA is TGCGCCAGCAGCTTCCCGGGACAGGGAATCTACAATGAGCAGTTCTTC. Combining the CDR3 with reference TRBV5-1 and TRBJ2-1 gives the whole variable domain KAGVTQTPRYLIKTRGQQVTLSCSPISGHRSVSWYQQTPGQGLQFLFEYFSETQRNKGNFPGRFSGRQFSNSRSEMNVSTLELGDSALYLCASSFPGQGIYNEQFFGPGTRLTVL.

This clonotype occurred many times. V is TRBV28 and J is TRBJ1-5; 10 positions match TRBD1. Germline V lookup: CDR1 MDHEN, CDR2 SYDVKM. The CDR3 runs to 15 residues. V trimming: 4 bases; J trimming: 7 bases; junction bases outside the gene matches: 7. The DNA for the CDR3 is TGTGCCAGCAGTTCCGGGACAGGGGTAAAGCAGCCCCAGCATTTT. Amino acids: CASSSGTGVKQPQHF.

The table lists this clonotype with many counts. CDR3 DNA sequence: TGTGCCAGCAGTGAATCTAGCGGGCCCTCCTACAATGAGCAGTTCTTC. Its protein is CASSESSGPSYNEQFF. V is TRBV6-4 and J is TRBJ2-1, with 8 bases lining up with TRBD2. Germline trimming cut 3 bases from V and 0 bases from J; bases unmatched to any gene: 4. Germline V gene sequence: CDR1 MRHNA, CDR2 SNTAGT. CDR3 length: 16 amino acids.

This clonotype appeared many times. The chain links TRBV6-5 to TRBJ2-2; D unresolved. CDR3 size: 14 residues. CDR1 and CDR2 from the germline V gene are MNHEY and SVGAGI. The V and J ends lost 6 bases and 0 bases respectively, with 8 bases between them. The CDR3 protein is CASRAATNTGELFF. The CDR3 region has the DNA TGTGCCAGCAGAGCAGCGACGAACACCGGGGAGCTGTTTTTT.

This clonotype was counted many times. This CDR3 is CSALFLATNEKLFF. Here the CDR3 DNA reads TGCAGTGCCCTATTCCTTGCAACTAATGAAAAACTGTTTTTT. The chain links TRBV20-1 to TRBJ1-4; the D is unclear. V lost 6 bases and J lost 0, with 11 bases in between. Germline-derived CDR1 and CDR2 are DFQATT and SNEGSKA (reference sequence). The CDR3 length is 14 residues.

This clonotype was seen repeatedly, ten times or more. V and J are TRBV7-2 and TRBJ2-1; D unresolved. The V and J ends lost 1 base and 16 bases respectively, with 14 bases between them. Germline CDR1 reads SGHTA; CDR2 reads FQGNSA. This CDR3 region has 12 residues. The CDR3 is CASSLEGSLSFF. Written as DNA, the CDR3 is TGTGCCAGCAGCTTAGAGGGTTCTCTTTCCTTCTTC.

This clonotype was seen at least ten times. This sequence joins TRBV20-1 and TRBJ2-2; D might be TRBD2 (5 bases). In germline, CDR1 is DFQATT, CDR2 SNEGSKA (reference sequence). This CDR3 contains 13 residues. V was shortened by 6 bases and J by 8 bases, with 16 bases between the two germline ends. CDR3 sequence: CSATTGIPGELFF. The CDR3 DNA reads as TGCAGTGCCACTACCGGGATCCCGGGGGAGCTGTTTTTT.

This clonotype was recorded at least ten times. This rearrangement joins TRBV5-1 to TRBJ2-3; D might be TRBD1 (6 bases). Germline V gene sequence: CDR1 SGHRS, CDR2 YFSETQ. Deletions cut 0 bases from V and 2 bases from J, with 10 bases between. The CDR3 length is 15 residues. DNA of the CDR3: TGCGCCAGCAGCTTGGGTGACAGGATCACAGATACGCAGTATTTT. This gives the protein CASSLGDRITDTQYF.

Many counts were recorded for this clonotype. The J gene is TRBJ2-7, the V gene TRBV27; 8 bases map to TRBD2. The CDR3 spans 14 residues. Germline CDR1 MNHEY, CDR2 SMNVEV (reference sequence). The junction had 6 bases not matched to a gene; V was cut back by 8 bases and J by 0 bases. CDR3 sequence reads: CASRFSGGSYEQYF. The CDR3 DNA sequence: TGTGCCAGCCGGTTCAGCGGGGGCTCCTACGAGCAGTACTTC.

This clonotype was seen ten or more times. The chain is built from TRBV7-7 and TRBJ2-1; D gene uncertain. Germline V CDR1 and CDR2: SSHAT, FNYEAQ (reference sequence). The CDR3 extends over 14 amino acids. Trimming left V 1 base short and J 6 bases short, with 10 bases between. The CDR3 sequence is CASSLDRQSNEQFF. CDR3 DNA: TGTGCCAGCAGCTTAGATCGGCAGAGCAATGAGCAGTTCTTC.

The chain recombines TRBV7-8 with TRBJ1-1; no clear D. CDR1 and CDR2 from the germline V gene are SGHVS and FQNEAQ. The V end was cut by 5 bases, the J end by 4 bases, with 17 bases between. This CDR3 contains 15 residues. As DNA, the CDR3 is TGTGCCAGCAGCATACATGGAGGGAGAGGCACTGAAGCTTTCTTT. It specifies CASSIHGGRGTEAFF.

This clonotype showed up many times. This rearrangement joins TRBV20-1 to TRBJ1-4, with 8 bases fitting TRBD1. The CDR3 consists of 15 residues. J was trimmed by 5 bases and V by 6 bases; bases with no gene match: 11. Looked up from germline, CDR1 is DFQATT and CDR2 is SNEGSKA (reference sequence). Written as DNA, the CDR3 is TGCAGTGCCAGACATAACAGGGGGAGGAATGAAAAACTGTTTTTT. Protein: CSARHNRGRNEKLFF.

There are many counts of this clonotype. The rearrangement uses TRBV5-1 and TRBJ1-1; D possibly corresponds to TRBD1 (5 bases). Trimming took off 0 bases at V and 7 bases at J, with 10 bases between the two ends. The CDR3 runs 13 residues. Germline V gene sequence: CDR1 SGHRS, CDR2 YFSETQ. CDR3 protein: CASSLEGYGEAFF. The CDR3 nucleotides read TGCGCCAGCAGCTTGGAGGGGTATGGTGAAGCTTTCTTT.

Many counts were recorded for this clonotype. The genes are TRBV20-1 and TRBJ2-3, with 14 bases lining up with TRBD2. Germline V gene lookup returns CDR1 DFQATT and CDR2 SNEGSKA (reference sequence). Trimming took 5 bases from V and 4 from J; bases not matched to a gene: 11. This CDR3 is built from 17 residues. CDR3 amino acids: CSAGLAGGHWYADTQYF. The CDR3 DNA is TGCAGTGCTGGACTAGCGGGGGGCCACTGGTACGCAGATACGCAGTATTTT.

This clonotype was counted ten times or more. The V and J genes are TRBV7-9 and TRBJ1-1; D ambiguous. The CDR3 loop spans 14 amino acids. The V end was cut by 2 bases, the J end by 1 base, with 8 bases between. From germline, CDR1 is SEHNR and CDR2 FQNEAQ (reference sequence). The CDR3 region is CASSLSLGNTEAFF. The DNA for the CDR3 is TGTGCCAGCAGCTTAAGTCTCGGGAACACTGAAGCTTTCTTT.

This clonotype was recorded at least ten times. The chain uses TRBV24-1 and TRBJ1-1; D gene uncertain. The CDR3 totals 13 residues. The germline V and J ends were trimmed by 5 bases and 4 bases, with 10 bases remaining between them. The germline CDR1 and CDR2 sequences are KGHDR and SFDVKD. CDR3 sequence: CATSVGVFTEAFF. The CDR3 DNA follows: TGTGCCACCAGTGTCGGGGTATTCACTGAAGCTTTCTTT.

This clonotype was observed a handful of times. The chain carries TRBV28 and TRBJ1-5, with no clear D. Germline CDR1 reads MDHEN; CDR2 reads SYDVKM. Trimming removed 5 bases from V and 2 bases from J, with 10 bases in between. This CDR3 comprises 14 residues. Here the CDR3 DNA reads TGTGCCAGCAGTCCGAACAGCCGCAATCAGCCCCAGCATTTT. It specifies CASSPNSRNQPQHF.

This clonotype occurred many times. The chain joins TRBV6-1 to TRBJ2-7; TRBD1 agrees at 10 bases. Germline CDR1 is MNHNS and CDR2 is SASEGT. The J segment lost 4 bases and the V segment lost 3 bases, leaving 6 bases of the junction unmatched. The length of the CDR3 is 15 residues. CDR3 protein: CASSDMGQGLYEQYF. The CDR3 DNA reads TGTGCCAGCAGTGACATGGGACAGGGGCTATACGAGCAGTACTTC.